The rows below give T cell receptor beta chains drawn from one sample of a study of CD8+CD57+ T cells in acquired aplastic anemia. One entry per CDR3 protein results from TCRdb running MiXCR on the reads. The sample records 250,000 to 350,000 distinct CDR3 sequences, 50% to 65% being singletons. Specimen: sorted CD4+, CD8+, or CD8+CD57+ T cells (not recorded which) from PBMCs. The receptors stem from a human donor with aplastic anemia. The CDR3 runs from the conserved cysteine through the conserved F or W. A D gene is named only where the DNA matches it firmly. Rows give clone size only sometimes, using once, few, many, or a class for an expanded clone.

clone_size: NA
d_call: NA
j_call: TRBJ1-1
cdr3_length: 14
v_call: TRBV25-1
cdr3_nt: TGTGCCAGCAGTGAATCGGCAGGGTACACTGAAGCTTTCTTT
cdr3_aa: CASSESAGYTEAFF

clone_size: many
d_call: NA
j_call: TRBJ2-7
cdr3_length: 13
v_call: TRBV20-1
cdr3_nt: TGCAGTGCCTATGGGGGCGGCTCCTACGAGCAGTACTTC
cdr3_aa: CSAYGGGSYEQYF

clone_size: NA
d_call: NA
j_call: TRBJ1-5
cdr3_length: 15
v_call: TRBV20-1
cdr3_nt: TGCAGTGCTAGAGATGTAGGAAGCGCGGGTCAGCCCCAGCATTTT
cdr3_aa: CSARDVGSAGQPQHF

clone_size: few
d_call: NA
j_call: TRBJ2-7
cdr3_length: 14
v_call: TRBV5-4
cdr3_nt: TGTGCCAGCAGCTTTAAGGCCGTCCGTGACGAGCAGTACTTC
cdr3_aa: CASSFKAVRDEQYF

clone_size: few
d_call: NA
j_call: TRBJ2-6
cdr3_length: 16
v_call: TRBV15
cdr3_nt: TGTGCCACCAGCCCGAGGATTGCCTCTGGGGCCAACGTCCTGACTTTC
cdr3_aa: CATSPRIASGANVLTF

clone_size: once
d_call: TRBD1
j_call: TRBJ2-7
cdr3_length: 14
v_call: TRBV7-2
cdr3_nt: TGTGCCAGCAGCTTCAGGACAGGGATAAGCGAGCAGTACTTC
cdr3_aa: CASSFRTGISEQYF

clone_size: many
d_call: TRBD1
j_call: TRBJ1-2
cdr3_length: 15
v_call: TRBV5-8
cdr3_nt: TGTGCCAGCAGCTCCTGGAAACAGGGGGGCTATGGCTACACCTTC
cdr3_aa: CASSSWKQGGYGYTF

clone_size: NA
d_call: NA
j_call: TRBJ2-1
cdr3_length: 13
v_call: TRBV5-1
cdr3_nt: TGCGCCAGCAGCTTGACACAGGGCTATGAGCAGTTCTTC
cdr3_aa: CASSLTQGYEQFF

clone_size: NA
d_call: TRBD1
j_call: TRBJ1-3
cdr3_length: 14
v_call: TRBV19
cdr3_nt: TGTGCCAGTTGGACGGGACAGGGGAGAAACACCATATATTTT
cdr3_aa: CASWTGQGRNTIYF

clone_size: many
d_call: TRBD2
j_call: TRBJ2-6
cdr3_length: 19
v_call: TRBV12-3/TRBV12-4
cdr3_nt: TGTGCCAGCAGTTTAGCCCGGACTAGCGGGAGGACTGGGGCCAACGTCCTGACTTTC
cdr3_aa: CASSLARTSGRTGANVLTF

clone_size: many
d_call: NA
j_call: TRBJ1-4
cdr3_length: 15
v_call: TRBV5-1
cdr3_nt: TGCGCCAGCAGCCTGGACAGAGTTCCTAATGAAAAACTGTTTTTT
cdr3_aa: CASSLDRVPNEKLFF

clone_size: NA
d_call: TRBD2
j_call: TRBJ2-1
cdr3_length: 17
v_call: TRBV2
cdr3_nt: TGTGCCAGCAGTGATTTGGGTCTAGCGGGGGGGCAGAATGAGCAGTTCTTC
cdr3_aa: CASSDLGLAGGQNEQFF

clone_size: NA
d_call: NA
j_call: TRBJ2-5
cdr3_length: 17
v_call: TRBV2
cdr3_nt: TGTGCCAGCAGTGAAAGTCTAGCGAGGACCCAAGAGATGACCCAGTACTTC
cdr3_aa: CASSESLARTQEMTQYF

clone_size: NA
d_call: TRBD2
j_call: TRBJ2-7
cdr3_length: 13
v_call: TRBV11-2
cdr3_nt: TGTGCCAGCAGCTTGGGACTAGCCTACGAGCAGTACTTC
cdr3_aa: CASSLGLAYEQYF

clone_size: NA
d_call: NA
j_call: TRBJ2-5
cdr3_length: 12
v_call: TRBV2
cdr3_nt: TGTGCCACAGCGTACAGCCAAGAGACCCAGTACTTC
cdr3_aa: CATAYSQETQYF

clone_size: once
d_call: NA
j_call: TRBJ2-7
cdr3_length: 15
v_call: TRBV7-2
cdr3_nt: TGTGCCAGCAGCTTAGTCACCGGGGACGGGATCGAGCAGTACTTC
cdr3_aa: CASSLVTGDGIEQYF

clone_size: NA
d_call: NA
j_call: TRBJ1-1
cdr3_length: 11
v_call: TRBV6-6
cdr3_nt: TGTGCCAGCAGTTACAACAGAGAAGCTTTCTTT
cdr3_aa: CASSYNREAFF

clone_size: many
d_call: NA
j_call: TRBJ1-3
cdr3_length: 15
v_call: TRBV7-2
cdr3_nt: TGTGCCAGCAGCTTAGAGGCAAACTCTGGAAACACCATATATTTT
cdr3_aa: CASSLEANSGNTIYF

clone_size: NA
d_call: NA
j_call: TRBJ1-1
cdr3_length: 13
v_call: TRBV5-5
cdr3_nt: TGTGCCAGCAGCCCGGGGATGCAGGGTGAAGCTTTCTTT
cdr3_aa: CASSPGMQGEAFF

clone_size: NA
d_call: NA
j_call: TRBJ1-2
cdr3_length: 11
v_call: TRBV9
cdr3_nt: TGTGCCAGTCTTATCAGGGGAGCCCTGACCTTC
cdr3_aa: CASLIRGALTF

clone_size: NA
d_call: NA
j_call: TRBJ2-7
cdr3_length: 8
v_call: TRBV7-2
cdr3_nt: TGTGCCTTGTCCGAGCAGTACTTC
cdr3_aa: CALSEQYF

clone_size: NA
d_call: NA
j_call: TRBJ2-7
cdr3_length: 14
v_call: TRBV27
cdr3_nt: TGTGCCAGCAGTTTATCTCACAGCTCCTACGAGCAGTACTTC
cdr3_aa: CASSLSHSSYEQYF

clone_size: NA
d_call: NA
j_call: TRBJ1-4
cdr3_length: 13
v_call: TRBV20-1
cdr3_nt: TGCAGTGCTAGTCAGGGTCTAAATGAAAAACTGTTTTTT
cdr3_aa: CSASQGLNEKLFF

clone_size: few
d_call: NA
j_call: TRBJ2-5
cdr3_length: 15
v_call: TRBV7-6
cdr3_nt: TGTGCCAGCAGCTTAGGCAGGGGCATGGGGGAGACCCAGTACTTC
cdr3_aa: CASSLGRGMGETQYF

clone_size: NA
d_call: NA
j_call: TRBJ2-2
cdr3_length: 14
v_call: TRBV5-4
cdr3_nt: TGTGCCAGCAGCCACACAGCAAACACCGGGGAGCTGTTTTTT
cdr3_aa: CASSHTANTGELFF

clone_size: once
d_call: NA
j_call: TRBJ2-2
cdr3_length: 15
v_call: TRBV7-9
cdr3_nt: TGTGCCAGCAGCTTTGACGGGGTTTACACCGGGGAGCTGTTTTTT
cdr3_aa: CASSFDGVYTGELFF

clone_size: many
d_call: NA
j_call: TRBJ1-2
cdr3_length: 14
v_call: TRBV5-6
cdr3_nt: TGTGCCAGCAGCTTGGGTCTGAATAACTATGGCTACACCTTC
cdr3_aa: CASSLGLNNYGYTF

clone_size: few
d_call: NA
j_call: TRBJ2-1
cdr3_length: 15
v_call: TRBV7-2
cdr3_nt: TGTGCCAGCAGCTTCAATCCGAGCTCCTACAATGAGCAGTTCTTC
cdr3_aa: CASSFNPSSYNEQFF

clone_size: NA
d_call: TRBD1
j_call: TRBJ2-5
cdr3_length: 13
v_call: TRBV25-1
cdr3_nt: TGTGCCAGTAGTGACAGGGGGTTCGAGACCCAGTACTTC
cdr3_aa: CASSDRGFETQYF

clone_size: NA
d_call: NA
j_call: TRBJ2-6
cdr3_length: 16
v_call: TRBV19
cdr3_nt: TGTGCCAGTAGTGCGGGGACAGACACCGGGGCCAACGTCCTGACTTTC
cdr3_aa: CASSAGTDTGANVLTF

clone_size: NA
d_call: TRBD1
j_call: TRBJ1-5
cdr3_length: 14
v_call: TRBV12-3/TRBV12-4
cdr3_nt: TGTGCCAGCAGTAGAGACAGGGAAGGACAGCCCCAGCATTTT
cdr3_aa: CASSRDREGQPQHF